Listed here are 30 T cell receptor beta chains from one sample, sequenced in a study of OX40 agonist ivuxolimab in advanced cancers. TCRdb's table, derived via immunoSEQ multiplex PCR, lists solely in-frame clones and lacks some. In the table there are fewer than 100,000 clones, 87% of which are singletons. Specimen: CD4+ or CD8+ T cells sorted from blood, collected in a trial of the OX40 agonist ivuxolimab. The receptor set was obtained from an adult with an advanced solid tumor such as melanoma, head and neck, liver or kidney cancer.

The J gene is TRBJ2-3, the V gene TRBV5-1; tentatively, D is TRBD2 (9 bases). V lost 3 bases and J lost 1, with 24 bases in between. Germline assignment: CDR1 SGHRS and CDR2 YFSETQ. This CDR3 has 19 residues. This CDR3 reads CASSSLARGRGGGTDTQYF. In DNA, the CDR3 is TGCGCCAGCAGCTCCCTAGCCAGGGGGCGGGGGGGCGGCACAGATACGCAGTATTTT.

The gene calls are TRBV2 and TRBJ2-1, with 9 bases lining up with TRBD2. Trimming cost V 2 bases and J 7 bases; bases outside gene matches: 9. Germline CDR1 and CDR2: SNHLY and FYNNEI. This CDR3 contains 16 residues. CDR3 nucleotides: TGTGCCAGCAGTGAAAGTGGCGGGGGGGCGAGAAATGAGCAGTTCTTC. It yields the protein CASSESGGGARNEQFF.

This chain uses TRBV19 with TRBJ2-2; tentatively, D is TRBD1 (5 bases). Looked up from germline, CDR1 is LNHDA and CDR2 is SQIVND (reference sequence). Trimming removed 1 base from V and 4 bases from J, with 7 bases in between. The length of the CDR3 is 14 residues. The CDR3 loop reads CASSIGQGTGELFF. The CDR3 DNA sequence: TGTGCCAGTAGTATAGGTCAGGGCACCGGGGAGCTGTTTTTT.

The V call is TRBV20-1, the J call TRBJ2-7; D unclear. CDR1 and CDR2 (germline): DFQATT, SNEGSKA (reference sequence). There are 10 residues in the CDR3. Trimming cost V 2 bases and J 5 bases, with 4 bases left between them. This CDR3 reads CSARKDEQYF. CDR3 nucleotide sequence: TGCAGTGCTAGAAAGGACGAGCAGTACTTC.

The gene calls are TRBV27 and TRBJ2-1; TRBD2 matches 11 bases. V was clipped by 5 bases and J by 6 bases; unmatched bases: 12. Germline V gives CDR1 MNHEY, CDR2 SMNVEV (reference sequence). The CDR3 length is 17 residues. The CDR3 DNA follows: TGTGCCAGCAGTAAACTGCTTGTAGCGGGGGGGCTCAATGAGCAGTTCTTC. Residues: CASSKLLVAGGLNEQFF.

The rearrangement joins TRBV29-1 to TRBJ1-5, with D possibly TRBD1 on 5 matching bases. CDR1 SQVTM and CDR2 ANQGSEA come from the germline V gene. The CDR3 has 13 residues. V was cut by 3 bases and J by 7 bases, with 13 bases left in between. The CDR3 sequence: CSVEEGPGQPQHF. The CDR3 coding sequence is TGCAGCGTTGAGGAAGGACCAGGGCAGCCCCAGCATTTT.

The chain joins TRBV19 to TRBJ2-3; D ambiguous. The CDR3 spans 14 residues. V lost 2 bases, J lost 1 base, and 7 bases lay in between. The germline CDR1 and CDR2 sequences are LNHDA and SQIVND (reference sequence). The DNA for the CDR3 is TGTGCCAGTAGTATACTAAGAGGCACAGATACGCAGTATTTT. Its protein is CASSILRGTDTQYF.

The rearrangement links TRBV5-5 to TRBJ2-5; D perhaps matches TRBD1 (5 bases). V gave up 2 bases and J gave up 2 bases, with 10 bases separating them. There are 14 residues in the CDR3. Germline CDR1 and CDR2: SGHKS and YYEKEE (reference sequence). The chain's CDR3 is CASSFRAAQETQYF. CDR3 sequence (DNA): TGTGCCAGCAGCTTCAGGGCCGCGCAAGAGACCCAGTACTTC.

This chain connects TRBV6-1 to TRBJ2-1; D may match TRBD1 or TRBD2 (5 bases each). This CDR3 is built from 14 residues. Trimming removed 4 bases from V and 4 bases from J, with 11 bases in between. Germline CDR1 reads MNHNS; CDR2 reads SASEGT. CDR3 sequence: CASSGGRKYNEQFF. The CDR3 bases are TGTGCCAGCAGTGGGGGACGAAAGTACAATGAGCAGTTCTTC.

The chain has TRBV5-6 and TRBJ1-5, with TRBD1 identical over 7 bases. The CDR3 consists of 16 residues. The V segment lost 0 bases and the J segment 1 base; nucleotides outside the gene matches: 4. The germline CDR1 and CDR2 sequences are SGHDT and YYEEEE. The CDR3 is CASSLDRGRSNQPQHF. CDR3 nucleotides: TGTGCCAGCAGCTTGGACAGGGGTAGGAGCAATCAGCCCCAGCATTTT.

The chain couples TRBV30 to TRBJ1-2; 11 bases match TRBD1. Germline V CDR1 and CDR2: GTSNPN, SVGIG (reference sequence). Trimming took 4 bases from V and 4 from J; bases not matched to a gene: 5. The CDR3 totals 14 residues. The CDR3 bases are TGTGCCTGGAATAGGGACAGGGGGGCCTATGGCTACACCTTC. Amino acid sequence: CAWNRDRGAYGYTF.

This clone has only one observation. The chain carries TRBV4-1 and TRBJ2-5; a weak D match, TRBD2 (5 bases). CDR3 length: 15 amino acids. CDR1 is MGHRA, CDR2 YSYEKL, per germline. V gave up 4 bases and J gave up 2 bases, with 14 bases separating them. The CDR3 sequence is CASSRVGAAQETQYF. The CDR3 bases are TGCGCCAGCAGCCGGGTCGGAGCGGCTCAAGAGACCCAGTACTTC.

The rearrangement joins TRBV19 to TRBJ2-3; 7 bases are a match to TRBD2. The CDR3 is 13 residues long. Germline V gene lookup returns CDR1 LNHDA and CDR2 SQIVND (reference sequence). V was pared by 5 bases and J by 4 bases, with 3 bases of the junction left unmatched. The CDR3 sequence: CASSLGLADTQYF. As DNA, the CDR3 is TGTGCCAGTAGTTTAGGACTAGCAGATACGCAGTATTTT.

This chain links TRBV7-9 with TRBJ1-2; 9 bases agree with TRBD1. The CDR3 runs to 13 residues. V lost 4 bases, J lost 4 bases, and 1 base stayed unmatched. The germline V gene encodes CDR1 SEHNR and CDR2 FQNEAQ (reference sequence). The CDR3 DNA is TGTGCCAGCAGCTCGGGACAGGGCTATGGCTACACCTTC. Translation gives CASSSGQGYGYTF. Filled out from reference TRBV7-9 and TRBJ1-2, the complete variable domain reads DTGVSQNPRHKITKRGQNVTFRCDPISEHNRLYWYRQTLGQGPEFLTYFQNEAQLEKSRLLSDRFSAERPKGSFSTLEIQRTEQGDSAMYLCASSSGQGYGYTFGSGTRLTVV.

The chain's CDR3 is CASSNNMNTEAFF. The CDR3 nucleotides read TGTGCCAGCAGCAACAACATGAACACTGAAGCTTTCTTT. V usage is TRBV14 and J usage is TRBJ1-1; D is unclear. V shed 5 bases and J shed 0 bases, with 7 bases lying between them. This CDR3 region has 13 residues. The germline V gene has CDR1 SGHDN and CDR2 FVKESK.

V gene TRBV7-3 combines with J gene TRBJ2-2; no firm D call. Trimming took off 1 base at V and 3 bases at J, with 6 bases between the two ends. Germline V CDR1 and CDR2: SGHTA, FQGTGA. This CDR3 spans 14 amino acids. The CDR3 DNA reads TGTGCCAGCAGCTTAAACAGAGACACCGGGGAGCTGTTTTTT. It specifies CASSLNRDTGELFF.

The chain employs TRBV15 and TRBJ2-1; a weak D match, TRBD2 (5 bases). The CDR3 extends over 14 amino acids. CDR1 is LNHNV and CDR2 is YYDKDF in the germline V gene (reference sequence). V lost 7 bases to trimming and J lost 0 bases, with 10 bases between them. Here the CDR3 reads CATMRESSYNEQFF. CDR3 sequence (DNA): TGTGCCACCATGAGGGAAAGCTCCTACAATGAGCAGTTCTTC.

This clone was seen only once. The chain combines TRBV13 with TRBJ1-1; the match to TRBD1 covers 8 bases. Germline CDR1 is PRHDT and CDR2 is FYEKMQ (reference sequence). This CDR3 spans 15 amino acids. After removal of 5 bases from V and 0 bases from J, the junction contained 5 bases not matched to a gene. The CDR3 spells CASSGDRRLNTEAFF. DNA of the CDR3: TGTGCCAGCAGCGGGGACAGGCGTTTGAACACTGAAGCTTTCTTT.

V gene TRBV9 combines with J gene TRBJ2-3; possible D gene TRBD1, 5 bases. Per the germline V gene, CDR1 is SGDLS and CDR2 is YYNGEE. Trimming removed 3 bases at V and 7 bases at J, with 12 bases between. This CDR3 is built from 13 residues. This CDR3 is CASSASGINTQYF. CDR3 DNA: TGTGCCAGCAGCGCCTCAGGGATCAATACGCAGTATTTT.

The V call is TRBV5-1, the J call TRBJ2-5; D perhaps matches TRBD2 (5 bases). V lost 4 bases to trimming and J lost 1 base, with 11 bases between them. Germline V lookup: CDR1 SGHRS, CDR2 YFSETQ. The CDR3 is 14 residues long. In nucleotides, the CDR3 is TGCGCCAGCAGCCCCATGAGCGGCCAAGAGACCCAGTACTTC. Amino acids: CASSPMSGQETQYF.

CDR3 sequence: CASSSLAGDYNEQFF. CDR3 DNA sequence: TGTGCCAGCAGCTCCTTAGCGGGGGACTACAATGAGCAGTTCTTC. The rearrangement links TRBV11-3 to TRBJ2-1; TRBD2 agrees at 9 bases. Per the germline V gene, CDR1 is SGHNT and CDR2 is YENEEA. J was trimmed by 3 bases and V by 4 bases; bases with no gene match: 4. The CDR3 sequence is 15 residues long.

This rearrangement joins TRBV5-1 to TRBJ1-4; no firm D call. The CDR3 covers 13 residues. Trimming removed 0 bases from V and 5 bases from J, with 5 bases in between. Per germline, CDR1 SGHRS and CDR2 YFSETQ. CDR3 residues: CASSLGSNEKLFF. CDR3 bases: TGCGCCAGCAGCTTGGGATCAAATGAAAAACTGTTTTTT. Based on the CDR3 plus reference TRBV5-1 and TRBJ1-4, the full variable domain is KAGVTQTPRYLIKTRGQQVTLSCSPISGHRSVSWYQQTPGQGLQFLFEYFSETQRNKGNFPGRFSGRQFSNSRSEMNVSTLELGDSALYLCASSLGSNEKLFFGSGTQLSVL.

This chain joins TRBV6-5 and TRBJ2-7, with 8 bases that match TRBD2. Germline CDR1 is MNHEY and CDR2 is SVGAGI. This CDR3 spans 15 amino acids. V gave up 8 bases and J gave up 0 bases; unmatched junction bases: 9. In nucleotides, the CDR3 is TGTGCCAGCCGCCTTAGCGGGACTAACTCCTACGAGCAGTACTTC. Protein product: CASRLSGTNSYEQYF.

The chain recombines TRBV28 with TRBJ1-4, with a tentative D call TRBD1 (6 bases). Trimming took 1 base from V and 5 from J, leaving 23 bases between them. CDR1 is MDHEN and CDR2 is SYDVKM in the germline V gene. The CDR3 has 19 residues. CDR3 bases: TGTGCCAGCAGTTTATCCCTACGACAGGAAGGTTGGGGAAATGAAAAACTGTTTTTT. Protein product: CASSLSLRQEGWGNEKLFF.

This clone was detected only once. CDR3 sequence (DNA): TGTGCCAGCAGCCTTAACTACGAGCAGTACTTC. Translation: CASSLNYEQYF. The chain couples TRBV11-2 to TRBJ2-7; D is unresolved. The CDR3 is 11 residues long. Trimming cost V 5 bases and J 3 bases, with 5 bases left between them. Germline V CDR1 and CDR2: SGHAT, FQNNGV.

The rearrangement links TRBV27 to TRBJ1-6; 8 bases match TRBD1. CDR3 length: 16 residues. Losses at the gene ends were 5 bases for V and 7 bases for J; bases not matched to a gene: 10. Germline CDR1 reads MNHEY; CDR2 reads SMNVEV (reference sequence). CDR3 coding DNA: TGTGCCAGCAGTCCCAGGGGGCGTTGGCCCAATTCACCCCTCCACTTT. Translation: CASSPRGRWPNSPLHF.

This clone was counted between two and nine times. V and J are TRBV5-8 and TRBJ1-2; the match to TRBD1 covers 8 bases. Losses at the gene ends were 3 bases for V and 4 bases for J; bases not matched to a gene: 11. The germline CDR1 and CDR2 sequences are SGHTS and YDEGEE. There are 16 residues in the CDR3. CDR3 amino acids: CASSSYAGGGGYGYTF. In nucleotides, the CDR3 is TGTGCCAGCAGCTCTTACGCAGGGGGCGGTGGCTATGGCTACACCTTC.

This chain uses TRBV27 with TRBJ2-5; 9 bases agree with TRBD1. Germline V CDR1 and CDR2: MNHEY, SMNVEV (reference sequence). CDR3 length: 15 amino acids. V trimming: 5 bases; J trimming: 5 bases; junction bases outside the gene matches: 9. CDR3 DNA: TGTGCCAGCAGTCCAAACAGGGGGCGCGTGGAGACCCAGTACTTC. It yields the protein CASSPNRGRVETQYF.

This chain uses TRBV6-5 with TRBJ1-5; 8 nucleotides align to TRBD1. Trimming at V came to 5 bases and at J to 6 bases, leaving 6 bases not matched to a gene. This CDR3 comprises 14 residues. Per the germline V gene, CDR1 is MNHEY and CDR2 is SVGAGI. The CDR3 sequence: CASSNRGFSQPQHF. The CDR3 DNA reads as TGTGCCAGCAGTAACAGGGGGTTCAGTCAGCCCCAGCATTTT.

The genes are TRBV10-3 and TRBJ1-1; D gene uncertain. The V gene lost 0 bases and the J gene lost 1 base, with 3 bases spanning the gap. CDR3 length: 13 amino acids. Germline V gene sequence: CDR1 ENHRY, CDR2 SYGVKD. The CDR3 protein is CAISESRNTEAFF. In DNA form, the CDR3 reads TGTGCCATCAGTGAGTCCCGGAACACTGAAGCTTTCTTT.